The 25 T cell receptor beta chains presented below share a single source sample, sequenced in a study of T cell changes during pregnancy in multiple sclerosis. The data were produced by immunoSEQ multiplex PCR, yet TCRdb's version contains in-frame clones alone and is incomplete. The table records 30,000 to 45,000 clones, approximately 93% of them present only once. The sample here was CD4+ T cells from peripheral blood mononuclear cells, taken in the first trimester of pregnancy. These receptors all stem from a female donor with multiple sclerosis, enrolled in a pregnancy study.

CDR3 in DNA: TGTGCCAGTAGTCCACAGGGTTTCTCCTACAATGAGCAGTTCTTC. This sequence encodes CASSPQGFSYNEQFF. The chain recombines TRBV19 with TRBJ2-1; perhaps TRBD1 as D (6 bases). CDR3 length: 15 residues. Germline V gene data show CDR1 as LNHDA and CDR2 as SQIVND (reference sequence). Between the trimmed V and J ends, which lost 5 bases and 0 bases, there was a span of 11 bases.

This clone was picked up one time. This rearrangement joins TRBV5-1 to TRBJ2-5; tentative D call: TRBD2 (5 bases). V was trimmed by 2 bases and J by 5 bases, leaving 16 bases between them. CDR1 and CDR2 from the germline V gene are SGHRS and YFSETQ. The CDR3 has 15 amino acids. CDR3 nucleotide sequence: TGCGCCAGCAGCTTAGGTGGGAGCCCCGGGGAGACCCAGTACTTC. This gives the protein CASSLGGSPGETQYF. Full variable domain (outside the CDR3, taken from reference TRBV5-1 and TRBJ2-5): KAGVTQTPRYLIKTRGQQVTLSCSPISGHRSVSWYQQTPGQGLQFLFEYFSETQRNKGNFPGRFSGRQFSNSRSEMNVSTLELGDSALYLCASSLGGSPGETQYFGPGTRLLVL.

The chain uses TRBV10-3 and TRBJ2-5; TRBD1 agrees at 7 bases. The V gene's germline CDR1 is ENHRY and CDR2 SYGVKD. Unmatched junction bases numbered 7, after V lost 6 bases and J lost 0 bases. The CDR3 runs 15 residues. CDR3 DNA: TGTGCCATCAGCTTCTCGACAGGGAACCAAGAGACCCAGTACTTC. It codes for CAISFSTGNQETQYF.

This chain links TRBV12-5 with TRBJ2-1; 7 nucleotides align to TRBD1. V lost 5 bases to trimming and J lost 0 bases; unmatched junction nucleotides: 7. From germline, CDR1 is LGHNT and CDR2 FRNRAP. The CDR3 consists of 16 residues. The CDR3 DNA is TGTGCTAGTGGTAGAAACAGGGGCAGCTCCTACAATGAGCAGTTCTTC. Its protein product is CASGRNRGSSYNEQFF.

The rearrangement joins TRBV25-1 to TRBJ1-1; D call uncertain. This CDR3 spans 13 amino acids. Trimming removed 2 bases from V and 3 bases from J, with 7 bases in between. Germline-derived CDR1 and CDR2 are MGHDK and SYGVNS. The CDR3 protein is CASSELRDTEAFF. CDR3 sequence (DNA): TGTGCCAGCAGTGAACTGCGGGACACTGAAGCTTTCTTT.

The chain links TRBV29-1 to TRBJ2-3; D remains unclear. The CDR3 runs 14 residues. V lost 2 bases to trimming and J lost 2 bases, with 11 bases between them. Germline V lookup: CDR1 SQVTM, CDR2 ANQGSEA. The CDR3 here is CSVEIRSPTDTQYF. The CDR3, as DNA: TGCAGCGTTGAAATCCGCAGTCCCACAGATACGCAGTATTTT.

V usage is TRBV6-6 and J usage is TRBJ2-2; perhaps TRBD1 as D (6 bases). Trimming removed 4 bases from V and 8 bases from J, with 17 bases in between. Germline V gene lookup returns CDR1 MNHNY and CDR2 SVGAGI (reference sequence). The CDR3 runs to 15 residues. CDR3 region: CASSSPRGRTGELFF. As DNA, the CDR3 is TGTGCCAGCAGTTCCCCCAGGGGAAGAACTGGGGAGCTGTTTTTT.

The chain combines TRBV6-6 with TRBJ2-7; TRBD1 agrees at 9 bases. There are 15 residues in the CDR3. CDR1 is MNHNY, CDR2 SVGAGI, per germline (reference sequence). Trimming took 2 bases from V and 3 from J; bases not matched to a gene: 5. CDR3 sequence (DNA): TGTGCCAGCAGTTACCACAGGGGGCCCATCTACGAGCAGTACTTC. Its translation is CASSYHRGPIYEQYF.

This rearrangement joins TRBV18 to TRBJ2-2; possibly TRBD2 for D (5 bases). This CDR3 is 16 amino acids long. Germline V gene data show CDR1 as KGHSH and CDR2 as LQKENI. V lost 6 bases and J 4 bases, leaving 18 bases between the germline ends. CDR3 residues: CASSPSGFEPTGELFF. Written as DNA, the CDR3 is TGTGCCAGCTCTCCCTCGGGGTTCGAGCCCACCGGGGAGCTGTTTTTT.

In DNA form, the CDR3 reads TGTGCCACACGACAGGGGATCACCTACGAGCAGTACTTC. Encoded protein: CATRQGITYEQYF. The chain combines TRBV27 with TRBJ2-7; 8 bases fit TRBD1. The CDR3 has 13 residues. Trimming cost V 10 bases and J 2 bases; bases outside gene matches: 7. Germline-derived CDR1 and CDR2 are MNHEY and SMNVEV (reference sequence).

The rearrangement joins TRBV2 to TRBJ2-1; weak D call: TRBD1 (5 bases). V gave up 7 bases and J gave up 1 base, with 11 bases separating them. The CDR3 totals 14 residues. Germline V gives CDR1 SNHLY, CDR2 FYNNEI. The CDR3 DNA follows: TGTGCCAGCAAGACAGACCTTTCCTACAATGAGCAGTTCTTC. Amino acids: CASKTDLSYNEQFF.

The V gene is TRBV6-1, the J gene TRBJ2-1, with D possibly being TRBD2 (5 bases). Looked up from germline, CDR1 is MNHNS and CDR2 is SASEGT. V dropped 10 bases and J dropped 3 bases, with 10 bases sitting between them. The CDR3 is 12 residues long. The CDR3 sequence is CATYRDYNEQFF. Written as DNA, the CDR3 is TGTGCCACCTACCGGGACTACAATGAGCAGTTCTTC.

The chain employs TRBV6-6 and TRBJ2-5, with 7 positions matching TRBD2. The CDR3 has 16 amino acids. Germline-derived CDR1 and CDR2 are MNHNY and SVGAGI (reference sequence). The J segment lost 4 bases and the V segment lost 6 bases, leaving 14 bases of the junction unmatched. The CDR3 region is CASRTGTTGPLETQYF. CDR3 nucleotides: TGTGCCAGCAGGACCGGGACTACGGGTCCGTTAGAGACCCAGTACTTC.

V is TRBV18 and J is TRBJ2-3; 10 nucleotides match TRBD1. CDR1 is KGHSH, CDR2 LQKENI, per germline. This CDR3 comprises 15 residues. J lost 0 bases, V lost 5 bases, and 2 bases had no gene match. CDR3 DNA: TGTGCCAGCTCAAGGGACAGGGGAAGCACAGATACGCAGTATTTT. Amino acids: CASSRDRGSTDTQYF.

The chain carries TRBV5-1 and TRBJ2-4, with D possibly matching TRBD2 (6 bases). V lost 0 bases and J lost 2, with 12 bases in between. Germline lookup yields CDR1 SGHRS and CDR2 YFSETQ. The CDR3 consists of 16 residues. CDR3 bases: TGCGCCAGCAGCTTGGACCTGGGGGGATCCAAAAACATTCAGTACTTC. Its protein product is CASSLDLGGSKNIQYF.

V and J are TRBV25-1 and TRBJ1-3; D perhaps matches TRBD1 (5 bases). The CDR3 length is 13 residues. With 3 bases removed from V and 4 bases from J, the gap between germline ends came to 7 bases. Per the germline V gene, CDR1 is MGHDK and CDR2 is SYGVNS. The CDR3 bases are TGTGCCAGCAGTGAGCCAGGGGGAAACACCATATATTTT. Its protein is CASSEPGGNTIYF.

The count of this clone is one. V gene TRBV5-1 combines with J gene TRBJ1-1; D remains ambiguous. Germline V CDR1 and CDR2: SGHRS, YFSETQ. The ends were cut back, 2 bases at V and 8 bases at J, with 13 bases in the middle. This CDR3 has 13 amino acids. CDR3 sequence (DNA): TGCGCCAGCAGCTTATACTCCGCCGCAGAAGCTTTCTTT. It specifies CASSLYSAAEAFF.

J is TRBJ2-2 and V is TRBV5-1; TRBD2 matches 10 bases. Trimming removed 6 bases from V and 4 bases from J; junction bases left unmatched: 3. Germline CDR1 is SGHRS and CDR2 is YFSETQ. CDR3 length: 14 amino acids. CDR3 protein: CASTRTSGTGELFF. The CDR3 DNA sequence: TGCGCCAGCACTCGGACTAGCGGCACCGGGGAGCTGTTTTTT.

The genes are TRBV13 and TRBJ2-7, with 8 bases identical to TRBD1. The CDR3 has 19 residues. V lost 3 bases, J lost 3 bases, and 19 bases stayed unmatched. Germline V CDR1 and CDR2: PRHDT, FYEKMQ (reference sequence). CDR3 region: CASSFVRDIRTGSNYEQYF. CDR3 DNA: TGTGCCAGCAGCTTTGTTCGGGATATTCGGACAGGGTCAAACTACGAGCAGTACTTC.

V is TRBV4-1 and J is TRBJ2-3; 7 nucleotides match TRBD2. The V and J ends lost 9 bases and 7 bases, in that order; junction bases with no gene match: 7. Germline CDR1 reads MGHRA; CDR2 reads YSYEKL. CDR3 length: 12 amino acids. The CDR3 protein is CASKGTIHTQYF. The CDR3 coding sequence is TGCGCCAGTAAGGGGACTATCCATACGCAGTATTTT.

The CDR3 DNA sequence: TGCAGCGTTCCCTGGGTGTTTGCCGGGGGACCCTCTGGAAACACCATATATTTT. It encodes CSVPWVFAGGPSGNTIYF. This chain connects TRBV29-1 to TRBJ1-3, with D perhaps matching TRBD1 (5 bases). The CDR3 contains 18 residues. The germline CDR1 and CDR2 sequences are SQVTM and ANQGSEA. V lost 5 bases and J lost 0, with 23 bases in between.

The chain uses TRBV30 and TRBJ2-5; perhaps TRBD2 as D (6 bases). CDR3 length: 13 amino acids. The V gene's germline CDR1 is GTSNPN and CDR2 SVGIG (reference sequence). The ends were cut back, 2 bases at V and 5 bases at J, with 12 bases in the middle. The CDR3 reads CAWSRGSGETQYF. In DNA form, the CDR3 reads TGTGCCTGGAGTCGTGGGAGCGGGGAGACCCAGTACTTC.

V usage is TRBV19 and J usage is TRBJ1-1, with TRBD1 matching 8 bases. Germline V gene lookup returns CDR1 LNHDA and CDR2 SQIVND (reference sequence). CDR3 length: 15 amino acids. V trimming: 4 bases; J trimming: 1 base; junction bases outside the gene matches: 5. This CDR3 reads CASSTGGLGNTEAFF. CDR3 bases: TGTGCCAGTAGTACAGGGGGCTTGGGGAACACTGAAGCTTTCTTT. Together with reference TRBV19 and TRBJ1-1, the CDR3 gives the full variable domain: DGGITQSPKYLFRKEGQNVTLSCEQNLNHDAMYWYRQDPGQGLRLIYYSQIVNDFQKGDIAEGYSVSREKKESFPLTVTSAQKNPTAFYLCASSTGGLGNTEAFFGQGTRLTVV.

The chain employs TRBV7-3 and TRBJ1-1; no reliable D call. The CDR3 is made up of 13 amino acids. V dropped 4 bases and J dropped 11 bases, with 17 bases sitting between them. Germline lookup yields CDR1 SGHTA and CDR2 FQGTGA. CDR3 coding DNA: TGTGCCAGCAGCTCCCGGGCTCACGGGGAGGCTTTCTTT. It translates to CASSSRAHGEAFF.

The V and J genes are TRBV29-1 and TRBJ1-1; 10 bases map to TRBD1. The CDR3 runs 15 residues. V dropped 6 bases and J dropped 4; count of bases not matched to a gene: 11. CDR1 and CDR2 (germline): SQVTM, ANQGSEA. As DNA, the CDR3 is TGCAGCGTCAACGGACAGGGGGGGTGGGCCACTGAAGCTTTCTTT. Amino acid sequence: CSVNGQGGWATEAFF. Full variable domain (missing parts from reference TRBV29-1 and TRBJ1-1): SAVISQKPSRDICQRGTSLTIQCQVDSQVTMMFWYRQQPGQSLTLIATANQGSEATYESGFVIDKFPISRPNLTFSTLTVSNMSPEDSSIYLCSVNGQGGWATEAFFGQGTRLTVV.